This TCR beta chain is drawn from a study of cytomegalovirus exposure and HLA in healthy donors. Vbeta (60) and Jbeta (13) primers were used in the PCR. The repertoire was sequenced with immunoSEQ multiplex PCR; TCRdb's copy has only in-frame clones and lacks some. The sample comprises 160,000 or so clones, almost 80% of which are singletons, and approximately 1.5% rests with the top ten. Study observations and caveats: Later analysis demonstrated an association between a missense DCLRE1C variant and TCR beta V- and J-gene trimming.

Points on this clone: The antigen is undetermined.

This TCR was sampled from a male donor in good health and CMV-seronegative. Sequencing input: PBMCs.

The CDR3 protein is CASGGGNRYEQYF. As DNA, the CDR3 is TGTGCCTCCGGGGGGGGGAACCGCTACGAGCAGTACTTC. The chain joins TRBV28 to TRBJ2-7; 8 bases map to TRBD2. CDR3 length equals 13 residues. With 11 bases clipped from V and 3 bases from J, the junction kept 9 bases outside the gene matches. Germline CDR1 is MDHEN and CDR2 is SYDVKM.